The sequence of this T cell receptor (beta chain) was determined in a study of cytomegalovirus exposure and HLA in healthy donors. Study information: The 130 or so validation repertoires, a later analysis reported, used the same platform as the 666 first-cohort repertoires. Findings and limits, study-wide: Confirmation in vitro established that three CMV-associated chains were specific for CMV antigens. The study designated 150 to 200 TCR beta chains cytomegalovirus-associated.

The CDR3 is made up of 16 amino acids. After removal of 0 bases from V and 3 bases from J, the junction contained 5 bases not matched to a gene. Germline V gives CDR1 MGHRA, CDR2 YSYEKL. TCRdb's table, derived via immunoSEQ multiplex PCR, lists solely in-frame clones and lacks some. The table shows 71,000 or so clones, with approximately 94% occurring only once. As regards this clone: The antigen is undetermined.

The chain carries TRBV4-1 and TRBJ2-4, with 7 bases lining up with TRBD1. This TCR derives from a woman younger than 35 in good health and CMV-seronegative. The specimen was PBMCs. The CDR3 reads CASSQEAGGSKNIQYF. CDR3 nucleotide sequence: TGCGCCAGCAGCCAAGAGGCAGGGGGTAGCAAAAACATTCAGTACTTC.